Presented here are 14 T cell receptor beta chains from one specimen sequenced in a study of T cell repertoires in cytomegalovirus infection. One entry per CDR3 protein results from TCRdb running MiXCR on the reads. The sample consists of 100,000 to 150,000 distinct CDR3 sequences, approximately 30% of them appearing once. These receptors have no known antigen. The input for sequencing was CD8+ T cells from cultured PBMCs, taken from culture after CMV antigen stimulation. The source is a human donor in good health (CMV status not recorded). Some clones in this sample may be carry-over from other donors' samples.

V and J are TRBV28 and TRBJ2-5; D is tentatively TRBD1 or TRBD2 (5 bases each). This CDR3 has 15 residues. V lost 5 bases to trimming and J lost 2 bases, with 15 bases between them. CDR1 and CDR2 (germline): MDHEN, SYDVKM. CDR3 protein: CASSTHIGEQETQYF. The CDR3 DNA is TGTGCCAGCAGTACGCACATAGGGGAGCAAGAGACCCAGTACTTC.

A single count supports this clonotype. The V gene is TRBV7-3, the J gene TRBJ1-3; 11 bases fit TRBD1. V lost 5 bases, J lost 0 bases, and 15 bases stayed unmatched. The CDR3 spans 20 residues. Germline CDR1 reads SGHTA; CDR2 reads FQGTGA. CDR3 amino acids: CASSPSRSGQGDYSGNTIYF. CDR3 bases: TGTGCCAGCAGCCCGTCTCGGTCGGGACAGGGGGATTACTCTGGAAACACCATATATTTT. Complete variable domain (other parts from reference TRBV7-3 and TRBJ1-3): GAGVSQTPSNKVTEKGKYVELRCDPISGHTALYWYRQSLGQGPEFLIYFQGTGAADDSGLPNDRFFAVRPEGSVSTLKIQRTERGDSAVYLCASSPSRSGQGDYSGNTIYFGEGSWLTVV.

V is TRBV5-6 and J is TRBJ2-3, with D perhaps assigned TRBD1 or TRBD2 (5 bases each). CDR1 is SGHDT, CDR2 YYEEEE, per germline. The CDR3 runs to 11 residues. The V and J ends lost 4 bases and 10 bases respectively, with 10 bases between them. The CDR3: CASSGRDAQYF. Written as DNA, the CDR3 is TGTGCCAGCAGCGGCCGGGACGCGCAGTATTTT.

In its sample, this clonotype was seen many times. The chain has TRBV20-1 and TRBJ1-6; D possibly corresponds to TRBD1 (6 bases). V lost 0 bases and J 0 bases, leaving 9 bases between the germline ends. The CDR3 extends over 16 amino acids. CDR1 is DFQATT and CDR2 is SNEGSKA in the germline V gene (reference sequence). The DNA for the CDR3 is TGCAGTGCTAGAGAGAGGGGGAGCTCCTATAATTCACCCCTCCACTTT. Translation: CSARERGSSYNSPLHF.

V and J are TRBV19 and TRBJ2-3; 9 bases match TRBD2. Germline values: CDR1 LNHDA, CDR2 SQIVND (reference sequence). The CDR3 covers 19 residues. Trimming at V came to 4 bases and at J to 1 base, leaving 15 bases not matched to a gene. The CDR3 is CASSNRGLAGPHGTDTQYF. The CDR3 DNA sequence: TGTGCCAGTAGTAATCGGGGGCTAGCGGGGCCCCATGGCACAGATACGCAGTATTTT.

This clonotype was observed at least ten times. This chain uses TRBV7-8 with TRBJ2-6; D unresolved. The V end lost 1 base, the J end lost 9 bases, and 10 bases lay between the germline ends. The CDR3 loop spans 14 amino acids. Germline-derived CDR1 and CDR2 are SGHVS and FQNEAQ. The CDR3 sequence is CASSLVGGNNVLTF. The CDR3 DNA follows: TGTGCCAGCAGCTTAGTGGGTGGAAACAACGTCCTGACTTTC.

The chain links TRBV7-9 to TRBJ1-1; TRBD1 might be the D (6 bases). Trimming shortened V by 8 bases and J by 2 bases, and 15 bases separated the two germline ends. The CDR3 totals 14 residues. Looked up from germline, CDR1 is SEHNR and CDR2 is FQNEAQ (reference sequence). Written as DNA, the CDR3 is TGTGCCAGCGGCCGCGGGGGCCTCAACACTGAAGCTTTCTTT. Its translation: CASGRGGLNTEAFF.

J is TRBJ2-7 and V is TRBV6-5; D unresolved. V shed 5 bases and J shed 0 bases, with 14 bases lying between them. CDR1 is MNHEY, CDR2 SVGAGI, per germline. CDR3 size: 15 residues. The CDR3 protein is CASSAEDLGSYEQYF. DNA of the CDR3: TGTGCCAGCAGTGCTGAGGATCTGGGCTCCTACGAGCAGTACTTC.

As to this clonotype: A read error is possible here, since a much larger clone lies one base away. This chain connects TRBV28 to TRBJ1-2; D unclear. Germline V gene data show CDR1 as MDHEN and CDR2 as SYDVKM. The CDR3 covers 14 residues. The CDR3 region is CASLGGRGNDGYTF. The CDR3 bases are TGTGCCAGCCTAGGAGGACGGGGTAACGATGGCTACACCTTC.

In its sample, this clonotype was seen a few times. The J gene is TRBJ1-1, the V gene TRBV12-3 or TRBV12-4; unclear D gene. V shed 5 bases and J shed 1 base, with 8 bases lying between them. The CDR3 is 13 residues long. CDR3 DNA sequence: TGTGCCAGCAGTCGGGCCTCGAACACTGAAGCTTTCTTT. As protein: CASSRASNTEAFF.

This clonotype was seen many times. The J gene is TRBJ1-5, the V gene TRBV7-2; no definite D call. Germline-derived CDR1 and CDR2 are SGHTA and FQGNSA. V lost 0 bases and J lost 4, with 7 bases in between. The CDR3 is 14 residues long. The chain's CDR3 is CASSLASRNQPQHF. The CDR3, as DNA: TGTGCCAGCAGCTTAGCTAGTCGTAATCAGCCCCAGCATTTT.

This clonotype was picked up a small number of times. The V call is TRBV5-4, the J call TRBJ2-7, with D possibly matching TRBD1 (7 bases). The CDR3 covers 13 residues. The V and J ends lost 4 bases and 4 bases respectively, with 12 bases between them. Germline V gives CDR1 SGHNT, CDR2 YYREEE (reference sequence). CDR3 amino acids: CASSAGQLYEQYF. The CDR3 nucleotides are TGTGCCAGCAGCGCGGGACAGCTATACGAGCAGTACTTC. Using reference TRBV5-4 and TRBJ2-7 for the parts outside the CDR3, the full variable domain is ETGVTQSPTHLIKTRGQQVTLRCSSQSGHNTVSWYQQALGQGPQFIFQYYREEENGRGNFPPRFSGLQFPNYSSELNVNALELDDSALYLCASSAGQLYEQYFGPGTRLTVT.

This clonotype was counted a few times. The chain recombines TRBV9 with TRBJ2-7, with 8 bases identical to TRBD1. CDR1 is SGDLS, CDR2 YYNGEE, per germline. The V segment lost 3 bases and the J segment 2 bases; nucleotides outside the gene matches: 16. The CDR3 covers 18 residues. Written as DNA, the CDR3 is TGTGCCAGCAGCGCCAATGACAGGGGAGGAGGTAGCCCCTACGAGCAGTACTTC. Translated, it gives CASSANDRGGGSPYEQYF.

This clonotype was seen more than once but under ten times. CDR3 nucleotides: TGTGCCAGCAGCCTAAGACTAGCGGGGGGGCAAGAGACCCAGTACTTC. Its protein is CASSLRLAGGQETQYF. This rearrangement joins TRBV13 to TRBJ2-5, with 14 bases fitting TRBD2. J lost 2 bases, V lost 5 bases, and 4 bases had no gene match. Germline V gives CDR1 PRHDT, CDR2 FYEKMQ (reference sequence). The CDR3 extends over 16 amino acids.